The TCR beta chain under discussion was sequenced for a study of blood T cell repertoires in COVID-19. The overall study: Some COVID-19 samples were acute and others convalescent; all came from the United States, Italy and Spain. Sources were T cells, B-cell-depleted T cells, or PBMCs; the material itself was cDNA or gDNA.

This CDR3 is built from 13 residues. Per the germline V gene, CDR1 is GTSNPN and CDR2 is SVGIG (reference sequence). Trimming cost V 4 bases and J 4 bases, with 13 bases left between them. In the source study's methods: Amplification of reference gene primers provided the estimated nucleated cell counts. Method: immunoSEQ multiplex PCR; TCRdb's copy keeps in-frame clones and lacks some. V and J calls and clone size are as listed in that table; D and trimming were resolved from the DNA. The data contain about 200,000 clones, approximately 90% of them seen just once; the ten biggest clones take up 4.5% to 7.5%.

This receptor was identified in an elderly man with acute or convalescent COVID-19. The sample consisted of peripheral blood. This chain connects TRBV30 to TRBJ1-1, with D possibly TRBD1 on 5 matching bases. CDR3 bases: TGTGCCTGGAATCGGGGGAGAATCACTGAAGCTTTCTTT. This gives the protein CAWNRGRITEAFF. Combining the CDR3 with reference TRBV30 and TRBJ1-1 gives the whole variable domain SQTIHQWPATLVQPVGSPLSLECTVEGTSNPNLYWYRQAAGRGLQLLFYSVGIGQISSEVPQNLSASRPQDRQFILSSKKLLLSDSGFYLCAWNRGRITEAFFGQGTRLTVV.